The 2 T cell receptor beta chains below were found in one sample sequenced in a study of blood T cell repertoires in COVID-19. Method: immunoSEQ multiplex PCR; TCRdb's copy keeps in-frame clones and lacks some. This sample has hundreds of thousands of clones, with 87% found just once. Sequencing was performed on PBMCs or T cells enriched from blood (not recorded which). These receptors came from a woman aged 25-40 years with acute COVID-19.

The chain employs TRBV4-2 and TRBJ2-2; 10 bases align to TRBD2. CDR1 and CDR2 (germline): LGHNA, YNFKEQ. Losses at the gene ends were 2 bases for V and 0 bases for J; bases not matched to a gene: 6. The CDR3 loop spans 18 amino acids. The CDR3 reads CASSQSQGLAANTGELFF. CDR3 bases: TGTGCCAGCAGCCAATCTCAAGGACTAGCGGCGAACACCGGGGAGCTGTTTTTT.

This chain uses TRBV3-1 (or the pseudogene TRBV3-2) with TRBJ1-4; 9 bases line up with TRBD1. CDR1 and CDR2 from the germline V gene are LGHDT and YNNKEL (reference sequence). This CDR3 comprises 19 residues. J was trimmed by 0 bases and V by 1 base; bases with no gene match: 9. The CDR3 protein is CASSQGRPGTGTTNEKLFF. The DNA for the CDR3 is TGTGCCAGCAGCCAAGGACGTCCCGGGACAGGGACAACTAATGAAAAACTGTTTTTT.